Below, 22 T cell receptor beta chains from the same sample are listed, as sequenced in a study of blood T cell repertoires in COVID-19. The data were produced by immunoSEQ multiplex PCR, yet TCRdb's version contains in-frame clones alone and is incomplete. The sample yields about 200,000 clones, roughly 82% seen once. Sequencing was carried out using PBMCs or T cells enriched from blood (not recorded which). The receptors here all came from a woman aged 60-70 years with acute COVID-19.

The rearrangement joins TRBV7-2 to TRBJ2-3, with D possibly matching TRBD2 (5 bases). This CDR3 contains 13 residues. Trimming removed 3 bases from V and 5 bases from J, with 9 bases in between. Germline loops: CDR1 SGHTA, CDR2 FQGNSA. As DNA, the CDR3 is TGTGCCAGCAGCTTCATGGGAGAAGATACGCAGTATTTT. This codes for CASSFMGEDTQYF. Supplemented by reference TRBV7-2 and TRBJ2-3, the full variable domain reads GAGVSQSPSNKVTEKGKDVELRCDPISGHTALYWYRQSLGQGLEFLIYFQGNSAPDKSGLPSDRFSAERTGGSVSTLTIQRTQQEDSAVYLCASSFMGEDTQYFGPGTRLTVL.

This chain connects TRBV3-1 (or the pseudogene TRBV3-2) to TRBJ1-1, with TRBD1 identical over 9 bases. From germline, CDR1 is LGHDT and CDR2 YNNKEL (reference sequence). The CDR3 is 15 residues long. The V and J ends lost 6 bases and 0 bases, in that order; junction bases with no gene match: 5. The CDR3 DNA follows: TGTGCCAGCAGGGGACAGGGCCCTGTGAACACTGAAGCTTTCTTT. This gives the protein CASRGQGPVNTEAFF.

This chain joins TRBV10-1 and TRBJ2-1, with TRBD2 identical over 11 bases. The CDR3 length is 16 residues. After removal of 3 bases from V and 6 bases from J, the junction contained 7 bases not matched to a gene. Germline lookup yields CDR1 WNHNN and CDR2 SYGVQD (reference sequence). The chain's CDR3 is CASSDHRLAGPNEQFF. CDR3 in DNA: TGCGCCAGCAGTGACCACCGACTAGCGGGACCCAATGAGCAGTTCTTC.

V is TRBV13 and J is TRBJ1-3; D gene ambiguous. Germline CDR1 is PRHDT and CDR2 is FYEKMQ (reference sequence). The CDR3 sequence is 14 residues long. V was clipped by 5 bases and J by 2 bases, with 10 bases between them. This chain's CDR3 is CASSRRGAGNTIYF. The CDR3 bases are TGTGCCAGCAGCCGCCGCGGGGCTGGAAACACCATATATTTT.

The chain recombines TRBV7-9 with TRBJ1-1; D ambiguous. V lost 1 base, J lost 5 bases, and 11 bases lay in between. The CDR3 is made up of 14 amino acids. CDR1 SEHNR and CDR2 FQNEAQ come from the germline V gene (reference sequence). The CDR3 sequence: CASSLDVGRTEAFF. For the CDR3, the DNA is TGTGCCAGCAGCTTAGATGTCGGGAGGACTGAAGCTTTCTTT. The full variable domain, rest sourced from reference TRBV7-9 and TRBJ1-1, is DTGVSQNPRHKITKRGQNVTFRCDPISEHNRLYWYRQTLGQGPEFLTYFQNEAQLEKSRLLSDRFSAERPKGSFSTLEIQRTEQGDSAMYLCASSLDVGRTEAFFGQGTRLTVV.

The genes are TRBV18 and TRBJ2-1, with TRBD2 matching 9 bases. Germline V lookup: CDR1 KGHSH, CDR2 LQKENI. The junction had 5 bases not matched to a gene; V was cut back by 11 bases and J by 6 bases. This CDR3 has 12 amino acids. The CDR3 loop reads CAARGGANEQFF. Here the CDR3 DNA reads TGTGCCGCTCGCGGGGGGGCCAATGAGCAGTTCTTC.

This chain connects TRBV29-1 to TRBJ1-2, with 7 bases aligning to TRBD1. CDR1 is SQVTM, CDR2 ANQGSEA, per germline. The CDR3 sequence is 13 residues long. With V trimmed by 4 bases and J by 0 bases, 2 bases remained unmatched. Written as DNA, the CDR3 is TGCAGCGTTGGGCAGGGGGCTAACTATGGCTACACCTTC. The encoded protein is CSVGQGANYGYTF.

The chain carries TRBV3-1 (or the pseudogene TRBV3-2) and TRBJ2-7; TRBD1 might be the D (6 bases). Germline CDR1 reads LGHDT; CDR2 reads YNNKEL (reference sequence). The CDR3 sequence is 16 residues long. The germline V and J ends were trimmed by 4 bases and 2 bases, with 18 bases remaining between them. CDR3 DNA: TGTGCCAGCAGCCTCAACGAAGGACAGACTACCTACGAGCAGTACGTC. Amino acids: CASSLNEGQTTYEQYV.

The rearrangement joins TRBV19 to TRBJ1-2; 7 positions agree with TRBD1. Per germline, CDR1 LNHDA and CDR2 SQIVND (reference sequence). The CDR3 consists of 14 residues. J was trimmed by 2 bases and V by 3 bases; bases with no gene match: 3. As DNA, the CDR3 is TGTGCCAGTAGTATTGGGACAGAGAACTATGGCTACACCTTC. Encoded protein: CASSIGTENYGYTF.

This clone occurred once. CDR3 sequence: CASKEVGETQYF. The CDR3 region has the DNA TGTGCCAGCAAGGAGGTGGGAGAGACCCAGTACTTC. The rearrangement links TRBV2 to TRBJ2-5, with D perhaps matching TRBD2 (5 bases). This CDR3 has 12 residues. Germline CDR1 and CDR2: SNHLY and FYNNEI. The ends were cut back, 7 bases at V and 4 bases at J, with 10 bases in the middle.

The genes are TRBV6-4 and TRBJ1-2; 9 bases are a match to TRBD1. The CDR3 sequence is 15 residues long. The germline V gene encodes CDR1 MRHNA and CDR2 SNTAGT. Germline trimming cut 7 bases from V and 4 bases from J; bases unmatched to any gene: 10. This CDR3 reads CASTEQPGQGYGYTF. The CDR3 bases are TGTGCCAGCACCGAACAGCCGGGACAGGGCTATGGCTACACCTTC.

Only a few counts were recorded for this clone. The chain uses TRBV25-1 and TRBJ2-1, with TRBD1 matching over 8 bases. After removal of 6 bases from V and 2 bases from J, the junction contained 3 bases not matched to a gene. Germline-derived CDR1 and CDR2 are MGHDK and SYGVNS. The CDR3 runs to 14 residues. The CDR3 coding sequence is TGTGCCAGCAGAAGGACAGGGACCTACAATGAGCAGTTCTTC. This gives the protein CASRRTGTYNEQFF.

The CDR3: CASSIASTVAQETQYF. In nucleotides, the CDR3 is TGTGCCAGTAGTATTGCATCGACAGTAGCACAAGAGACCCAGTACTTC. The chain employs TRBV19 and TRBJ2-5, with D possibly matching TRBD1 (5 bases). Germline-derived CDR1 and CDR2 are LNHDA and SQIVND (reference sequence). Trimming took off 3 bases at V and 2 bases at J, with 16 bases between the two ends. The CDR3 consists of 16 residues.

V usage is TRBV19 and J usage is TRBJ2-2, with 10 nucleotides matching TRBD2. The CDR3 contains 18 residues. Germline V gene data show CDR1 as LNHDA and CDR2 as SQIVND (reference sequence). V dropped 4 bases and J dropped 3; count of bases not matched to a gene: 11. CDR3: CASSRGGISGRDTGELFF. The CDR3 nucleotides are TGTGCCAGTAGTAGGGGGGGAATAAGCGGGAGGGACACCGGGGAGCTGTTTTTT. Full variable domain (remainder filled in from reference TRBV19 and TRBJ2-2): DGGITQSPKYLFRKEGQNVTLSCEQNLNHDAMYWYRQDPGQGLRLIYYSQIVNDFQKGDIAEGYSVSREKKESFPLTVTSAQKNPTAFYLCASSRGGISGRDTGELFFGEGSRLTVL.

This chain links TRBV11-3 with TRBJ1-2; D call uncertain. V was trimmed by 4 bases and J by 6 bases, leaving 9 bases between them. The CDR3 is 12 residues long. CDR1 and CDR2 from the germline V gene are SGHNT and YENEEA. CDR3 in amino acids: CASSSSLDGYTF. The CDR3 DNA follows: TGTGCCAGCAGCTCGAGCCTAGATGGCTACACCTTC.

The gene calls are TRBV6-5 and TRBJ1-5; D call uncertain. The CDR3 is 13 residues long. Germline loops: CDR1 MNHEY, CDR2 SVGAGI. Trimming cost V 4 bases and J 5 bases, with 9 bases left between them. CDR3 loop: CASSSRTDQPQHF. The CDR3 nucleotides are TGTGCCAGCAGTTCCCGGACTGATCAGCCCCAGCATTTT.

The genes are TRBV28 and TRBJ1-5; 11 positions match TRBD1. The V gene's germline CDR1 is MDHEN and CDR2 SYDVKM. V dropped 6 bases and J dropped 7; count of bases not matched to a gene: 8. The CDR3 is made up of 15 amino acids. In DNA form, the CDR3 reads TGTGCCAGCAGGTCGGGACAGGGGGATAACCAGCCCCAGCATTTT. Residues: CASRSGQGDNQPQHF.

This chain links TRBV4-2 with TRBJ1-2; tentative D call: TRBD1 (5 bases). CDR3 length: 13 amino acids. V dropped 0 bases and J dropped 7 bases, with 9 bases sitting between them. CDR1 is LGHNA, CDR2 YNFKEQ, per germline. The CDR3 protein is CASSQDQGSGYTF. The CDR3 nucleotides are TGTGCCAGCAGCCAAGATCAGGGTAGTGGCTACACCTTC.

The V gene is TRBV5-1, the J gene TRBJ2-1; 8 bases fit TRBD2. V gave up 4 bases and J gave up 4 bases; unmatched junction bases: 7. Germline V gene data show CDR1 as SGHRS and CDR2 as YFSETQ. The CDR3 is made up of 15 amino acids. The CDR3 sequence: CASSRGSGSYNEQFF. The CDR3 DNA is TGCGCCAGCAGCCGGGGCAGCGGGAGTTACAATGAGCAGTTCTTC.

This clone was counted a few times. The rearrangement uses TRBV18 and TRBJ2-1; the match to TRBD1 covers 7 bases. Looked up from germline, CDR1 is KGHSH and CDR2 is LQKENI. V lost 10 bases, J lost 0 bases, and 9 bases stayed unmatched. The CDR3 is 15 amino acids. The DNA of the CDR3 is TGTGCCACCAAGGGACAGTTAAGCTCCTACAATGAGCAGTTCTTC. Translating it yields CATKGQLSSYNEQFF.

This chain connects TRBV10-2 to TRBJ1-1; possible D gene TRBD1, 6 bases. The V gene lost 4 bases and the J gene lost 5 bases, with 8 bases spanning the gap. This CDR3 comprises 12 residues. From germline, CDR1 is WSHSY and CDR2 SAAADI. CDR3 DNA: TGCGCCAGCAGTGGAGGGGGAACTGAAGCTTTCTTT. The encoded protein is CASSGGGTEAFF.

This chain links TRBV14 with TRBJ2-2; TRBD2 aligns across 10 bases. The CDR3 length is 15 residues. The germline V gene has CDR1 SGHDN and CDR2 FVKESK. Trimming cost V 4 bases and J 4 bases; bases outside gene matches: 3. DNA of the CDR3: TGTGCCAGCAGCCCGGGGACTAGCGTCACCGGGGAGCTGTTTTTT. This encodes CASSPGTSVTGELFF. The whole variable domain, remainder taken from reference TRBV14 and TRBJ2-2, is EAGVTQFPSHSVIEKGQTVTLRCDPISGHDNLYWYRRVMGKEIKFLLHFVKESKQDESGMPNNRFLAERTGGTYSTLKVQPAELEDSGVYFCASSPGTSVTGELFFGEGSRLTVL.